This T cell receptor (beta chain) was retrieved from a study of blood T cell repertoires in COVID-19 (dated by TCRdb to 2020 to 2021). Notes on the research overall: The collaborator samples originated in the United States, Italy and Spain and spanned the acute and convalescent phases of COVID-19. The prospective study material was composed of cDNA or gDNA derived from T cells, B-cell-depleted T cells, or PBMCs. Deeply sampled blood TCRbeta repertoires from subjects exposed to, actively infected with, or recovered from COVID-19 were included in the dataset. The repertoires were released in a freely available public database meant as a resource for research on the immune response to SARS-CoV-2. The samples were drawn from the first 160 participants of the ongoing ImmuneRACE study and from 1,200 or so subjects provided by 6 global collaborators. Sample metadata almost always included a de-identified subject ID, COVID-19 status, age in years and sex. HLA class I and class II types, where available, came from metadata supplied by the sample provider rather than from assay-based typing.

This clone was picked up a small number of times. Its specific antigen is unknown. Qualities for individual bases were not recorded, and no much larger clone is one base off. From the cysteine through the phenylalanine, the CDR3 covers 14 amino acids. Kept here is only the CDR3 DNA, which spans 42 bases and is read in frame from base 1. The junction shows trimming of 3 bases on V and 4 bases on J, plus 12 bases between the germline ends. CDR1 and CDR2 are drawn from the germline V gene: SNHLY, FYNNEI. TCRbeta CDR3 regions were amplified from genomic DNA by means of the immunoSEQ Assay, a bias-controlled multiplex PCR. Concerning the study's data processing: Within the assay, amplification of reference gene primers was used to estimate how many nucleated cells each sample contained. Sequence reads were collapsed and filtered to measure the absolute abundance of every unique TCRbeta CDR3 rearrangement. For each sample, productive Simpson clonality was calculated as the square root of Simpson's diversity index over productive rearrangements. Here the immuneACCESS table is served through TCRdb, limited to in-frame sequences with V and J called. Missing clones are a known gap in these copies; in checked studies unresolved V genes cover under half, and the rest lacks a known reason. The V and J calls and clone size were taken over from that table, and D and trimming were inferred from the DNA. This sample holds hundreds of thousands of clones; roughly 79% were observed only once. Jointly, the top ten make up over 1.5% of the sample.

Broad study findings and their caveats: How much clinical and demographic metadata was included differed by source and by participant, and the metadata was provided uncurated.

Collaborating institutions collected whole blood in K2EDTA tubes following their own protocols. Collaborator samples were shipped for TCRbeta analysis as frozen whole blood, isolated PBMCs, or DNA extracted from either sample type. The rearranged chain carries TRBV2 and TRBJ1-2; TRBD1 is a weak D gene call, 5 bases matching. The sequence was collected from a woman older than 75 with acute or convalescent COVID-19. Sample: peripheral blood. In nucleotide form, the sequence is TGTGCCAGCAGTGAGGGCGGCAGGGTCTATGGCTACACCTTC. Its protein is CASSEGGRVYGYTF.